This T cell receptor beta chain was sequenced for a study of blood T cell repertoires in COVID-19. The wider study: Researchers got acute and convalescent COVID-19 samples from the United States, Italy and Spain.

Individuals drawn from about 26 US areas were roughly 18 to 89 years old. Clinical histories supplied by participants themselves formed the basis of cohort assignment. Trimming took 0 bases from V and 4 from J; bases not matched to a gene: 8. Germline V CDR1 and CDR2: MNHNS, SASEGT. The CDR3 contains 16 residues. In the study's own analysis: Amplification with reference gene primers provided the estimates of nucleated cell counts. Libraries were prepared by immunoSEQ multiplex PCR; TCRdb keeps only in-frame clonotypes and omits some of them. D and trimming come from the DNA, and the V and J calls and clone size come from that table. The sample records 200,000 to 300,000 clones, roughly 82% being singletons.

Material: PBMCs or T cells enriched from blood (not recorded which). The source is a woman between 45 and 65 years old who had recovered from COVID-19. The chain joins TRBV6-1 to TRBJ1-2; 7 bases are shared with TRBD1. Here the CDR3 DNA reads TGTGCCAGCAGTGAAGCAGAGACAGGGAGTGCCTATGGCTACACCTTC. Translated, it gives CASSEAETGSAYGYTF.